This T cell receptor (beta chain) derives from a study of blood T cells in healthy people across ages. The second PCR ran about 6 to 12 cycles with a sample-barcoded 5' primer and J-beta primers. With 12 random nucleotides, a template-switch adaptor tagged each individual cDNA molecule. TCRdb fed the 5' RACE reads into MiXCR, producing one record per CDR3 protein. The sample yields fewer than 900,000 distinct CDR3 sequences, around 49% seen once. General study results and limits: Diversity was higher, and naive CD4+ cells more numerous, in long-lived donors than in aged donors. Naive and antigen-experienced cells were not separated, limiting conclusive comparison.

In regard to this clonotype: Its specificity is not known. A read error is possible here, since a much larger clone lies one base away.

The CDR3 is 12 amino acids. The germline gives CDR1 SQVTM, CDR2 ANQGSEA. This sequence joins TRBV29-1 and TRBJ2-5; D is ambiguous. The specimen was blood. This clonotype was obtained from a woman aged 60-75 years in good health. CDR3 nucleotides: TGCAGCGTTGGAGGTCCCAAAGAGGCCCAGTACTTC. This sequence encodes CSVGGPKEAQYF.